These 10 T cell receptor beta chains were all obtained from the same sample, sequenced in a study of cytomegalovirus exposure and HLA in healthy donors. With 60 Vbeta and 13 Jbeta primers, the PCR was carried out. Assay: immunoSEQ multiplex PCR; the TCRdb copy retains only in-frame clones and omits some. The sample lists about 130,000 clones, roughly three quarters occurring once. The sequencing input was PBMCs. The source is a young man in good health and CMV-seropositive.

This chain links TRBV2 with TRBJ1-2; 8 bases are shared with TRBD1. The V gene end was trimmed by 4 bases and the J gene end by 5 bases; junction bases not matched to a gene: 6. From germline, CDR1 is SNHLY and CDR2 FYNNEI. The CDR3 consists of 14 residues. The CDR3 DNA sequence: TGTGCCAGCAGTGGTCAGGGGGCGCGATATGGCTACACCTTC. Translated, it gives CASSGQGARYGYTF.

The V gene is TRBV5-1, the J gene TRBJ2-7; 7 bases are shared with TRBD1. J was trimmed by 5 bases and V by 3 bases; bases with no gene match: 11. This CDR3 has 15 amino acids. Germline V lookup: CDR1 SGHRS, CDR2 YFSETQ. Here the CDR3 DNA reads TGCGCCAGCAGCTACCGGGACAGAGATCGCGACGAGCAGTACTTC. Its protein is CASSYRDRDRDEQYF.

This clone has more than one count but fewer than ten. The rearrangement links TRBV28 to TRBJ1-5; D is unclear. CDR1 is MDHEN and CDR2 is SYDVKM in the germline V gene. Trimming stripped 4 bases from V and 3 bases from J, with 10 bases between. The CDR3 is made up of 14 amino acids. Written as DNA, the CDR3 is TGTGCCAGCAGTTCTGGGCAGTTCAATCAGCCCCAGCATTTT. Its translation: CASSSGQFNQPQHF.

The chain recombines TRBV10-3 with TRBJ2-2; 7 bases are shared with TRBD2. From germline, CDR1 is ENHRY and CDR2 SYGVKD. The CDR3 consists of 18 residues. With 5 bases clipped from V and 1 base from J, the junction kept 13 bases outside the gene matches. The DNA of the CDR3 is TGTGCCATCAGTTCGTTGGGCTCCGGGACTAAGAACACCGGGGAGCTGTTTTTT. Translated: CAISSLGSGTKNTGELFF.

The CDR3 DNA reads as TGCGCCAGCAGCTTAGGGCTAAACGGACTTTACAATGAGCAGTTCTTC. Amino acid sequence: CASSLGLNGLYNEQFF. The rearrangement links TRBV5-1 to TRBJ2-1; weak D call: TRBD2 (5 bases). Germline values: CDR1 SGHRS, CDR2 YFSETQ. The CDR3 runs 16 residues. V was pared by 2 bases and J by 4 bases, with 16 bases between.

The chain joins TRBV7-8 to TRBJ2-2; no definite D call. The CDR3 has 17 residues. Germline values: CDR1 SGHVS, CDR2 FQNEAQ. The germline V and J ends were trimmed by 2 bases and 4 bases, with 17 bases remaining between them. The CDR3 spells CASSLNRLADRTGELFF. Here the CDR3 DNA reads TGTGCCAGCAGCTTAAATCGATTAGCAGATCGCACCGGGGAGCTGTTTTTT. Based on the CDR3 plus reference TRBV7-8 and TRBJ2-2, the full variable domain is GAGVSQSPRYKVAKRGQDVALRCDPISGHVSLFWYQQALGQGPEFLTYFQNEAQLDKSGLPSDRFFAERPEGSVSTLKIQRTQQEDSAVYLCASSLNRLADRTGELFFGEGSRLTVL.

The rearrangement links TRBV15 to TRBJ2-1; D possibly corresponds to TRBD2 (5 bases). V was cut by 6 bases and J by 0 bases, with 9 bases left in between. Germline assignment: CDR1 LNHNV and CDR2 YYDKDF (reference sequence). This CDR3 spans 14 amino acids. The CDR3 is CATRTTSSYNEQFF. The CDR3 DNA reads as TGTGCCACCAGGACTACGAGCTCCTACAATGAGCAGTTCTTC.

This clone was detected only a few times. The chain joins TRBV11-3 to TRBJ1-1; 7 bases are a match to TRBD1. The CDR3 is 15 residues long. After removal of 5 bases from V and 1 base from J, the junction contained 7 bases not matched to a gene. The germline V gene encodes CDR1 SGHNT and CDR2 YENEEA. The CDR3 DNA is TGTGCCAGCAGCAGGACAGGAGTTCGGAACACTGAAGCTTTCTTT. As protein: CASSRTGVRNTEAFF.

In the case of this clone: One end of the junction fails to match germline, which may point to a read error. This sequence joins TRBV4-3 and TRBJ1-5; no reliable D call. Looked up from germline, CDR1 is LGHNA and CDR2 is YSLEER. The length of the CDR3 is 15 residues. CDR3 nucleotide sequence: TGCGCCAGCAGCCAAGATTACAGTACCAATCAGTCCCAGCATTTT. This codes for CASSQDYSTNQSQHF.

CDR3 in amino acids: CASSLFEGSGANVLTF. The CDR3 DNA reads TGTGCCAGCAGCTTGTTTGAGGGCTCTGGGGCCAACGTCCTGACTTTC. The chain combines TRBV5-4 with TRBJ2-6; D is perhaps TRBD2 (5 bases). The V end was cut by 1 base, the J end by 0 bases, with 8 bases between. From germline, CDR1 is SGHNT and CDR2 YYREEE (reference sequence). The CDR3 is 16 amino acids. Full variable domain (outside the CDR3, taken from reference TRBV5-4 and TRBJ2-6): ETGVTQSPTHLIKTRGQQVTLRCSSQSGHNTVSWYQQALGQGPQFIFQYYREEENGRGNFPPRFSGLQFPNYSSELNVNALELDDSALYLCASSLFEGSGANVLTFGAGSRLTVL.